Below, one T cell receptor (beta chain) is given with its context. No antigen is known for it. Peripheral blood came from all dose cohorts at three timepoints. The sample is drawn from a study of OX40 agonist ivuxolimab in advanced cancers. About the study: Two patients with cutaneous melanoma and one with hepatocellular carcinoma, three in total, showed partial responses.

This CDR3 is built from 15 residues. V lost 1 base to trimming and J lost 1 base, with 11 bases between them. Germline V gene data show CDR1 as SGHRS and CDR2 as YFSETQ. Sequencing used immunoSEQ multiplex PCR; TCRdb keeps in-frame clones, though not all of them. The profile shows tens of thousands of clones, 80% to 90% of them singletons. General study results and limits: Expanded clones tended on average to be more numerous among CD8+ T cells than CD4+.

The gene calls are TRBV5-1 and TRBJ1-1, with a weak D call TRBD1 (6 bases). The sample here was CD4+ or CD8+ T cells sorted from blood, taken in a trial of the OX40 agonist ivuxolimab. This receptor was obtained from an adult with an advanced solid tumor such as melanoma, head and neck, liver or kidney cancer. The CDR3 spells CASSLIPGANTEAFF. CDR3 DNA: TGCGCCAGCAGCTTGATCCCAGGGGCGAACACTGAAGCTTTCTTT.